The 6 T cell receptor beta chains listed next were all sequenced from one sample in a study of CXCR3-negative and CXCR3-positive naive CD8 T cells. General observations from the study: Researchers report that CXCR3-positive naive cells carry more hydrophobic TRB CDR3s than CXCR3-negative naive cells.

No antigens are known for them. The TRB libraries of cDNA were built by UMI-labeled 5' RACE. TCRdb reprocessed the 5' RACE reads, with one entry per CDR3 protein and no DNA. This sample's table reports nearly 90,000 distinct CDR3 sequences. Sequencing was carried out using naive CXCR3+ CD8+ T cells from blood. Subset of the sample: CD45RO-CCR7+CD27+CD95- naive CD8+ T cells expressing CXCR3 (TNR3+). The receptor set was obtained from a human donor in good health. Some clones in this sample may be carry-over from other donors' samples.

The rearrangement links TRBV20-1 to TRBJ2-1; TCRdb proposes TRBD2, but this gene call is untestable without DNA. The CDR3 runs 16 residues. CDR1 and CDR2 (germline): DFQATT, SNEGSKA (reference sequence). This CDR3 reads CSVTISSGIFYNEQFF.

The rearrangement links TRBV5-1 to TRBJ2-7; TCRdb names TRBD1, which stays unverified in the absence of DNA. The V gene's germline CDR1 is SGHRS and CDR2 YFSETQ. This CDR3 has 15 amino acids. CDR3 loop: CASSLGQGEIYEQYF.

The chain recombines TRBV7-9 with TRBJ1-1; TCRdb calls TRBD1, which cannot be checked without DNA. Per germline, CDR1 SEHNR and CDR2 FQNEAQ (reference sequence). CDR3 length equals 15 residues. The CDR3 here is CASSSPDRDGPEAFF.

The CDR3 loop reads CASSPGVSGQEANYGYTF. This rearrangement joins TRBV7-9 to TRBJ1-2; TCRdb reports TRBD1, a call that lacks DNA to check it against. Germline V lookup: CDR1 SEHNR, CDR2 FQNEAQ (reference sequence). The CDR3 is 18 residues long.

This chain links TRBV29-1 with TRBJ2-4; TCRdb returns TRBD1, unconfirmable since there is no DNA. This CDR3 is 11 amino acids long. Germline loops: CDR1 SQVTM, CDR2 ANQGSEA. The CDR3 region is CSVGGADIQYF.

The chain employs TRBV20-1 and TRBJ2-7; TCRdb returns TRBD1, unconfirmable since there is no DNA. This CDR3 is 15 amino acids long. Germline CDR1 is DFQATT and CDR2 is SNEGSKA (reference sequence). CDR3 sequence: CSARDRTGFSYEQYF.